The clone carrying this T cell receptor beta chain came up many times. The data stem from a study of T-cell reconstitution after alpha-beta-depleted transplantation in children. Unique molecular identifiers were incorporated into the prepared TCRbeta library. TCRdb reprocessed the PCR reads via MiXCR and lists one record per CDR3 protein. This table has some 340,000 distinct CDR3 sequences, 10% appearing once. The source is a human donor who donated a stem cell graft to a child with acute lymphoblastic leukemia. Specimen: PBMCs from the stem cell graft donor, collected from the stem cell graft.

The CDR3 DNA sequence: TGCAGTGCTAGAGAACTAGTCCTGTATTGGACAGATACGCAGTATTTT. This sequence encodes CSARELVLYWTDTQYF. The chain employs TRBV20-1 and TRBJ2-3; TRBD2 is a possible D gene (5 bases). The CDR3 has 16 amino acids. Germline-derived CDR1 and CDR2 are DFQATT and SNEGSKA (reference sequence). Trimming cost V 0 bases and J 3 bases, with 16 bases left between them.